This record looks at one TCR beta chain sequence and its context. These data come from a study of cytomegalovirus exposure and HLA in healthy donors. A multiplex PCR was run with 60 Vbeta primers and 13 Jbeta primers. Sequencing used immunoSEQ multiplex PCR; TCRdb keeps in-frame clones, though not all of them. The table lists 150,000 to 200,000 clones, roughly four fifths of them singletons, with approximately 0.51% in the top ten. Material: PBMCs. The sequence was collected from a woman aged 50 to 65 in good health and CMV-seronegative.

Here the CDR3 reads CASSVSGIPRNEQFF. The CDR3 DNA follows: TGTGCCAGCAGCGTCAGCGGGATTCCACGGAATGAGCAGTTCTTC. The chain combines TRBV9 with TRBJ2-1, with 7 bases lining up with TRBD2. Germline lookup yields CDR1 SGDLS and CDR2 YYNGEE. The CDR3 spans 15 residues. J was trimmed by 7 bases and V by 2 bases; bases with no gene match: 9.